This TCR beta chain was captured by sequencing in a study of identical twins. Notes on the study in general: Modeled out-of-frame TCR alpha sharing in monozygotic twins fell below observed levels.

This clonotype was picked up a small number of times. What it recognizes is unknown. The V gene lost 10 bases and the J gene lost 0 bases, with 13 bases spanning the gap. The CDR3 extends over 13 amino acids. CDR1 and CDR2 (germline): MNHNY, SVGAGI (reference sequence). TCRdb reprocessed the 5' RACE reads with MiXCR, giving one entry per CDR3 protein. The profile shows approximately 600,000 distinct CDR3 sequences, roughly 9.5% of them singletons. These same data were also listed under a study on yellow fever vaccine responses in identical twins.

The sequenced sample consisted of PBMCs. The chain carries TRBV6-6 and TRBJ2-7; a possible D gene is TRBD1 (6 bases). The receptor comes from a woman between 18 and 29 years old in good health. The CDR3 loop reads CAIGPDSSYEQYF. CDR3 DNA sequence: TGTGCCATCGGGCCGGACAGCTCCTACGAGCAGTACTTC.